These 10 T cell receptor beta chains originate from one sample sequenced in a study of beta chain features in type 1 diabetes. Of the isolated RNA, all was reverse transcribed, and so the sequenced material was expressed TCRB transcripts. The method was immunoSEQ multiplex PCR; TCRdb's version includes in-frame clones alone and lacks a portion of them. The table includes about 930,000 clones, around a sixth detected once. Input material: naive CD4+ T cells from blood. The receptors come from a woman between 18 and 29 years old in good health.

This clone was recorded a few times. This sample includes further DNA sequences coding for the same CDR3. This chain connects TRBV29-1 to TRBJ1-1; maybe TRBD1 (5 bases). The V end lost 5 bases, the J end lost 4 bases, and 17 bases lay between the germline ends. CDR1 SQVTM and CDR2 ANQGSEA come from the germline V gene. There are 14 residues in the CDR3. CDR3 bases: TGCAGCGTTAGAAGGGACCCGAGGGTCACTGAAGCTTTCTTT. This encodes CSVRRDPRVTEAFF.

The chain joins TRBV9 to TRBJ2-2, with D possibly being TRBD1 or TRBD2 (6 bases each). The CDR3 covers 15 residues. The V gene's germline CDR1 is SGDLS and CDR2 YYNGEE. Deletions cut 3 bases from V and 6 bases from J, with 15 bases between. DNA of the CDR3: TGTGCCAGCAGCGGTACAGGGACTGTAGCCGGGGAGCTGTTTTTT. Its protein product is CASSGTGTVAGELFF.

This clone was observed a few times. The rearrangement links TRBV4-3 to TRBJ2-2; TRBD2 is a possible D gene (7 bases). The CDR3 sequence is 17 residues long. The germline CDR1 and CDR2 sequences are LGHNA and YSLEER. With 4 bases removed from V and 5 bases from J, the gap between germline ends came to 20 bases. The chain's CDR3 is CASSPSPVRGGTGELFF. The CDR3 region has the DNA TGCGCCAGCAGCCCGAGTCCGGTTAGGGGGGGGACCGGGGAGCTGTTTTTT.

J is TRBJ1-1 and V is TRBV2; 7 nucleotides agree with TRBD1. V dropped 6 bases and J dropped 3; count of bases not matched to a gene: 7. The length of the CDR3 is 14 residues. Germline assignment: CDR1 SNHLY and CDR2 FYNNEI. The CDR3 sequence is CASSQRTGYTEAFF. Written as DNA, the CDR3 is TGTGCCAGCAGCCAGAGGACAGGATACACTGAAGCTTTCTTT.

The chain combines TRBV20-1 with TRBJ1-2, with a tentative D call TRBD1 (6 bases). The germline V gene has CDR1 DFQATT and CDR2 SNEGSKA (reference sequence). With 3 bases removed from V and 8 bases from J, the gap between germline ends came to 10 bases. The CDR3 is 11 residues long. In nucleotides, the CDR3 is TGCAGTGCTAGTGCACAGGGAGGCTACACCTTC. Translating gives CSASAQGGYTF.

The V gene is TRBV25-1, the J gene TRBJ2-3; 8 bases are shared with TRBD2. Trimming at V came to 4 bases and at J to 5 bases, leaving 8 bases not matched to a gene. The CDR3 covers 15 residues. From germline, CDR1 is MGHDK and CDR2 SYGVNS. This CDR3 is CASSVTGGLRDTQYF. The DNA of the CDR3 is TGTGCCAGCAGTGTAACGGGAGGGCTGAGAGATACGCAGTATTTT.

This chain joins TRBV19 and TRBJ1-2; 8 bases match TRBD1. V trimming: 9 bases; J trimming: 4 bases; junction bases outside the gene matches: 7. Per the germline V gene, CDR1 is LNHDA and CDR2 is SQIVND (reference sequence). There are 13 residues in the CDR3. The CDR3 loop is CASGQGATYGYTF. The CDR3 coding sequence is TGTGCCAGCGGACAGGGTGCTACCTATGGCTACACCTTC.

The rearrangement joins TRBV10-3 to TRBJ2-1; 9 bases match TRBD2. The CDR3 is made up of 16 amino acids. V shed 2 bases and J 8 bases; nucleotides not matched to a gene: 10. Germline V lookup: CDR1 ENHRY, CDR2 SYGVKD. This chain's CDR3 is CAISETYLAGRDEQFF. CDR3 coding DNA: TGTGCCATCAGTGAGACCTATCTAGCGGGAAGGGATGAGCAGTTCTTC.

A few counts support this clone. Other nucleotide sequences from this sample produce the same CDR3. The rearrangement joins TRBV5-4 to TRBJ2-5; D uncertain. The CDR3 covers 12 residues. CDR1 SGHNT and CDR2 YYREEE come from the germline V gene (reference sequence). The germline V and J ends were trimmed by 1 base and 5 bases, with 6 bases remaining between them. The CDR3 DNA is TGTGCCAGCAGCTTGTGGGCCGAGACCCAGTACTTC. Amino acids: CASSLWAETQYF.

This clone came up a few times. The chain uses TRBV11-2 and TRBJ2-2, with TRBD1 matching over 7 bases. Trimming took 5 bases from V and 4 from J; bases not matched to a gene: 7. CDR1 and CDR2 (germline): SGHAT, FQNNGV. This CDR3 spans 15 amino acids. CDR3 amino acids: CASSPYRQGTGELFF. The CDR3 nucleotides are TGTGCCAGCAGCCCCTACCGACAGGGCACCGGGGAGCTGTTTTTT.